The clone carrying this T cell receptor beta chain is a singleton in its sample. The same CDR3 also results from other DNA sequences found in this sample. This entry is derived from a study of blood T cell repertoires in COVID-19. The wider study: The United States, Italy and Spain were the sources of the acute and convalescent COVID-19 samples. Sample material is recorded as cDNA or gDNA derived from T cells, B-cell-depleted T cells, or PBMCs.

The CDR3 length is 12 residues. The V and J ends lost 1 base and 4 bases respectively, with 7 bases between them. Germline CDR1 and CDR2: GTSNPN and SVGIG (reference sequence). Seattle's cohort entered during active infection and was followed longitudinally. Per the authors' pipeline: Nucleated cell number was recorded as an estimate derived from reference gene primer amplification. Sequencing was performed with immunoSEQ multiplex PCR; in TCRdb, only in-frame clones are kept and a portion is missing. The DNA gave D and trimming, while V, J and clone size come from that table. The table records around 300,000 clones, 80% to 90% of them present only once.

The sample comprised peripheral blood. This clonotype was sampled from a woman in her forties or fifties with COVID-19, enrolled during active disease. V is TRBV30 and J is TRBJ1-2; D possibly corresponds to TRBD1 (5 bases). The CDR3 region is CAWSGQGYGYTF. The DNA for the CDR3 is TGTGCCTGGAGTGGGCAGGGCTATGGCTACACCTTC.